This T cell receptor beta chain was observed in a study of identical twins. The CDR3 is made up of 14 amino acids. Germline lookup yields CDR1 SGHRS and CDR2 YFSETQ. Between the trimmed V and J ends, which lost 6 bases and 6 bases, there was a span of 17 bases. Findings and limits, study-wide: Memory repertoires showed no such pattern, whereas abundant cord blood beta clonotypes carried fewer insertions. Modelling underestimated the level of out-of-frame TCR alpha sharing observed in monozygotic twins.

TCRdb analysed the 5' RACE reads with MiXCR anew, one entry per CDR3 protein. Among about 520,000 distinct CDR3 sequences listed, 20% to 25% were seen once. Concerning this clonotype itself: Its antigen is unidentified.

These data also formed part of another study, on T cells expressing NK-cell markers. That report notes: In roughly six donors, dominant NKG2C+ clonotypes were roughly 1.0-7.0% of CD8+ T cells. One observes that, in several donors, these clonotypes were also the leading ones within the CD3+CD56-NKG2C+ fraction.

This chain connects TRBV5-1 to TRBJ2-3; D unclear. The receptor was derived from a woman between 18 and 30 years old in good health. The sequenced material came from CD4+ T cells sorted from blood. DNA for the CDR3: TGCGCCAGCACGTTGAGGAGTCAAGAGGATACGCAGTATTTT. As protein: CASTLRSQEDTQYF.